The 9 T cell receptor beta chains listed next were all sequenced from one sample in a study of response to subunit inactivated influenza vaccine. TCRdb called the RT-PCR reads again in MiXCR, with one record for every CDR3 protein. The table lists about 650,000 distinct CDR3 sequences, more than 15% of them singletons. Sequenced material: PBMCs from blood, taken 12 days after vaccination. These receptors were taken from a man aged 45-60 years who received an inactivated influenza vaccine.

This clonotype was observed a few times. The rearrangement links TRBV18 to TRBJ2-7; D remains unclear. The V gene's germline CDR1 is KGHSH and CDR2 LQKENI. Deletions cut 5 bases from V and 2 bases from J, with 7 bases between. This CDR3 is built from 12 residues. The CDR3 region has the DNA TGTGCCAGCTCAACTGCCGCCTACGAGCAGTACTTC. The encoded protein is CASSTAAYEQYF.

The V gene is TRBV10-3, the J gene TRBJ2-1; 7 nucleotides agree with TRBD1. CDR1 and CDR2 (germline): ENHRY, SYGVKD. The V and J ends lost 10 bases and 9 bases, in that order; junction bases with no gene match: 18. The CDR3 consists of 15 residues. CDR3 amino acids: CATRGQGVSLGEQFF. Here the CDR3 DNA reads TGTGCCACGCGAGGGCAGGGGGTATCCCTCGGTGAGCAGTTCTTC.

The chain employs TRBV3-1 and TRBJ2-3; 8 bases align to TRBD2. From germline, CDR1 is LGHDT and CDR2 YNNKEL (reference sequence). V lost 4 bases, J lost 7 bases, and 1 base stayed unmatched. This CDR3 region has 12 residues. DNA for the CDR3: TGTGCCAGCAGCCGGACTAGCAATACGCAGTATTTT. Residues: CASSRTSNTQYF.

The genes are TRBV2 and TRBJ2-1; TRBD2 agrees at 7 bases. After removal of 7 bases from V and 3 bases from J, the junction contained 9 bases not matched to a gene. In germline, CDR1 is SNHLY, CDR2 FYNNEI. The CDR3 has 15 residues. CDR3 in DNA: TGTGCCAGCATTATAGGACTAGTTGGCTACAATGAGCAGTTCTTC. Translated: CASIIGLVGYNEQFF.

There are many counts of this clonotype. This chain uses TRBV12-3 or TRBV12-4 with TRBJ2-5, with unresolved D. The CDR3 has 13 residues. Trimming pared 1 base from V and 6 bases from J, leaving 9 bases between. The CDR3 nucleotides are TGTGCCAGCAGTTTAGTCTACCGGCAGACCCAGTACTTC. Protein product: CASSLVYRQTQYF.

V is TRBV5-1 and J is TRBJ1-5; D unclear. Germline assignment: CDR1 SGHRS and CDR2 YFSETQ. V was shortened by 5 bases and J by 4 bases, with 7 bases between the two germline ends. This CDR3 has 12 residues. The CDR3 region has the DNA TGCGCCAGCAGGGGGATGAATCAGCCCCAGCATTTT. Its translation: CASRGMNQPQHF.

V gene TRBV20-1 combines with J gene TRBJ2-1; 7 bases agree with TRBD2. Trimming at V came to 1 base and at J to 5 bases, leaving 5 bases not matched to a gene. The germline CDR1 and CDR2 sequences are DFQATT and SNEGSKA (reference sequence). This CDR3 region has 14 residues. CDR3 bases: TGCAGTGCTAGAGGCGAGCGGGGCCACAATGAGCAGTTCTTC. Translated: CSARGERGHNEQFF.

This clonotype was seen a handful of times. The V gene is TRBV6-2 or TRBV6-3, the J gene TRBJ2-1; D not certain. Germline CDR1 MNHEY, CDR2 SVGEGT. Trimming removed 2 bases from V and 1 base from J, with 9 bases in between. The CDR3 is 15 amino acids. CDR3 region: CASSYATVSYNEQFF. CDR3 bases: TGTGCCAGCAGTTACGCCACAGTGTCCTACAATGAGCAGTTCTTC.

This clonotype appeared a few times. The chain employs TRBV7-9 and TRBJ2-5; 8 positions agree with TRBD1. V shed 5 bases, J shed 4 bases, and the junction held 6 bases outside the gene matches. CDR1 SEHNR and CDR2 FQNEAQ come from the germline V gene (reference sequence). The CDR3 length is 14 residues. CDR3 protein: CASSIFRGLETQYF. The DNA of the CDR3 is TGTGCCAGCAGCATCTTCAGGGGGCTAGAGACCCAGTACTTC.